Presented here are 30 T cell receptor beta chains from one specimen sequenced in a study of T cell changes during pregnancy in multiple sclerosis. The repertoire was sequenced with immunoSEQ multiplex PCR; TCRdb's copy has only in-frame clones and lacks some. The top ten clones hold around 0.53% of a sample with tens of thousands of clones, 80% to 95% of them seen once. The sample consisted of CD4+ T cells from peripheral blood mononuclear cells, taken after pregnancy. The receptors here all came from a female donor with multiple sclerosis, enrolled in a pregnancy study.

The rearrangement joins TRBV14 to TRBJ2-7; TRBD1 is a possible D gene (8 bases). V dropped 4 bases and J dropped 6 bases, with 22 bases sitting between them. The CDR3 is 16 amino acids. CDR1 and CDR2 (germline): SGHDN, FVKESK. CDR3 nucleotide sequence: TGTGCCAGCAGCCTGGGGGGGACAGGCCCCCAGGTCGAGCAGTACTTC. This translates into CASSLGGTGPQVEQYF.

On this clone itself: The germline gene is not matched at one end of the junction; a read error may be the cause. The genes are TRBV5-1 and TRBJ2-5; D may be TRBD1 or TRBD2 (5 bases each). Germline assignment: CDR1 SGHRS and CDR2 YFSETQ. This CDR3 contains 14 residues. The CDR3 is CASSLGTGGETQYF. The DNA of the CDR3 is TGCGCCAGCAGCCTGGGGACCGGTGGGGAGACTCAGTACTTC.

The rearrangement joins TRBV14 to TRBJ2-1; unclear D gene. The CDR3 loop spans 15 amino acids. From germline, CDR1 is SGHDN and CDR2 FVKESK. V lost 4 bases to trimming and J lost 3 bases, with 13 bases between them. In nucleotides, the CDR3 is TGTGCCAGCAGCCGCCAACTAAGCCTCTACAATGAGCAGTTCTTC. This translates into CASSRQLSLYNEQFF.

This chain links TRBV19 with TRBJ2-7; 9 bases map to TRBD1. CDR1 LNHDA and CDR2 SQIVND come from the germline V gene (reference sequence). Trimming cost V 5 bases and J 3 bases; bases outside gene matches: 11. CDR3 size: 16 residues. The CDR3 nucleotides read TGTGCCAGTAGTGTAACCGGGACAGGGATCCTCTACGAGCAGTACTTC. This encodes CASSVTGTGILYEQYF.

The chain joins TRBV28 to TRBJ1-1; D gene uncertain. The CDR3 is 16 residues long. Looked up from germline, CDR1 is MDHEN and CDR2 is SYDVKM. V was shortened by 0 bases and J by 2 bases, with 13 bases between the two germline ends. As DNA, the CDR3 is TGTGCCAGCAGTTTATGGCCCCCCCGGGATAACACTGAAGCTTTCTTT. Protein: CASSLWPPRDNTEAFF. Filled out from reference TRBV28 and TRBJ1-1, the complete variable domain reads DVKVTQSSRYLVKRTGEKVFLECVQDMDHENMFWYRQDPGLGLRLIYFSYDVKMKEKGDIPEGYSVSREKKERFSLILESASTNQTSMYLCASSLWPPRDNTEAFFGQGTRLTVV.

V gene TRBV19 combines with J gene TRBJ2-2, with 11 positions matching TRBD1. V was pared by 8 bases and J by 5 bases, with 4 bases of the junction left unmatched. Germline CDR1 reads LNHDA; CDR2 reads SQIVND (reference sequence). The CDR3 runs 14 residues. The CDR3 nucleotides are TGTGCCAGTGGACAGGGGGCAGGTACCGGGGAGCTGTTTTTT. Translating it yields CASGQGAGTGELFF. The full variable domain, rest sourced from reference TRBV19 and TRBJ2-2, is DGGITQSPKYLFRKEGQNVTLSCEQNLNHDAMYWYRQDPGQGLRLIYYSQIVNDFQKGDIAEGYSVSREKKESFPLTVTSAQKNPTAFYLCASGQGAGTGELFFGEGSRLTVL.

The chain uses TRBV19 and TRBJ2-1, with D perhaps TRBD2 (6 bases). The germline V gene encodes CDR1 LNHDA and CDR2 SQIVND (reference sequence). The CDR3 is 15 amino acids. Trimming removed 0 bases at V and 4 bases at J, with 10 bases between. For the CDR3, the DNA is TGTGCCAGTAGTATAGAACGCGGGGCGTACAATGAGCAGTTCTTC. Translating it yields CASSIERGAYNEQFF.

Here the CDR3 reads CASSRIAGRTGQYF. Written as DNA, the CDR3 is TGTGCCAGCAGCCGAATAGCGGGAAGGACCGGGCAGTACTTC. This rearrangement joins TRBV6-5 to TRBJ2-7; 8 nucleotides line up with TRBD2. The V gene's germline CDR1 is MNHEY and CDR2 SVGAGI. The length of the CDR3 is 14 residues. J lost 9 bases, V lost 6 bases, and 13 bases had no gene match.

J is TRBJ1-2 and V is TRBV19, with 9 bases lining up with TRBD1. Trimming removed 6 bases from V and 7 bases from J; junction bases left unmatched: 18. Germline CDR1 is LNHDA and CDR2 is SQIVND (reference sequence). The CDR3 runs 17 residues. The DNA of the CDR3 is TGTGCCAGTAGCCGATCCACGGGACAGGGACTTCTATCTGGCTACACCTTC. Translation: CASSRSTGQGLLSGYTF.

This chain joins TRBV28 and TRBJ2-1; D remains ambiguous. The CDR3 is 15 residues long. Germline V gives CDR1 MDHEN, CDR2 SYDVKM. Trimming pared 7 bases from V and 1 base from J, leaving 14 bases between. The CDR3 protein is CASNPPPVSYNEQFF. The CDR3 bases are TGTGCCAGCAACCCACCGCCAGTTTCCTACAATGAGCAGTTCTTC. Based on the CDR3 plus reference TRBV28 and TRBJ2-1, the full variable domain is DVKVTQSSRYLVKRTGEKVFLECVQDMDHENMFWYRQDPGLGLRLIYFSYDVKMKEKGDIPEGYSVSREKKERFSLILESASTNQTSMYLCASNPPPVSYNEQFFGPGTRLTVL.

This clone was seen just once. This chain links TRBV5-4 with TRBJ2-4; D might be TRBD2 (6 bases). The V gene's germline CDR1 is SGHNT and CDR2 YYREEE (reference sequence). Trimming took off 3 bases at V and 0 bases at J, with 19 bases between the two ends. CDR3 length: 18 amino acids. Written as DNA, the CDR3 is TGTGCCAGCAGCTCGAGAGTGGTGGGGGGAGCAGCCAAAAACATTCAGTACTTC. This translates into CASSSRVVGGAAKNIQYF.

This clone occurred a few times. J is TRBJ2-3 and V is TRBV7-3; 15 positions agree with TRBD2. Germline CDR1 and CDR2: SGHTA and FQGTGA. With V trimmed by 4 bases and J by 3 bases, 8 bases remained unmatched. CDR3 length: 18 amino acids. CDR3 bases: TGTGCCAGCAGCTACGGCGGACTAGCGGGAGGGCCAACAGATACGCAGTATTTT. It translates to CASSYGGLAGGPTDTQYF.

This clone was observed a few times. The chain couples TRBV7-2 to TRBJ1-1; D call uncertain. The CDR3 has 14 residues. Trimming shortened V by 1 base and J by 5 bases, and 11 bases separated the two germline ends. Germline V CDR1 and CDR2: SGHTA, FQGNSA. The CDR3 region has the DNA TGTGCCAGCAGCTTAGTGGGAGCGGAGACTGAAGCTTTCTTT. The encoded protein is CASSLVGAETEAFF.

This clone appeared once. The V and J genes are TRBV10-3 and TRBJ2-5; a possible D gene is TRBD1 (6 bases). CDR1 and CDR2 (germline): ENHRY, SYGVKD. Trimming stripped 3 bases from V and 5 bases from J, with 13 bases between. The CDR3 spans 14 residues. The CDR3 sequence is CAISDGFQGETQYF. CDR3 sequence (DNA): TGTGCCATCAGTGATGGGTTCCAGGGGGAGACCCAGTACTTC.

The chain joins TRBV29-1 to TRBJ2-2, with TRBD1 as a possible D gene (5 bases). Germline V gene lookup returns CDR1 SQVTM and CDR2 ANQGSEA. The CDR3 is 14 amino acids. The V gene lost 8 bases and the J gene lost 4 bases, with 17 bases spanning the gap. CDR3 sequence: CSTQGESFTGELFF. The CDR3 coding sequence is TGCAGCACCCAGGGTGAAAGTTTCACCGGGGAGCTGTTTTTT.

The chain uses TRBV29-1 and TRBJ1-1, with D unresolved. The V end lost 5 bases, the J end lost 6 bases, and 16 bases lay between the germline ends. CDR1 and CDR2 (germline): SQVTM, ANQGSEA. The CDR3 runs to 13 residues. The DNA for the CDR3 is TGCAGCGTTCTGACACACCCCACCTCTGAAGCTTTCTTT. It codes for CSVLTHPTSEAFF.

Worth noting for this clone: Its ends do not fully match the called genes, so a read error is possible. The CDR3 DNA reads TGTGCCAGCAGTTTAGGACCGACTGCTAGCACAGATACGCAGTATTTT. Amino acids: CASSLGPTASTDTQYF. This chain uses TRBV7-2 with TRBJ2-3; D gene unclear. Per germline, CDR1 SGHTA and CDR2 FQGNSA. The CDR3 loop spans 16 amino acids.

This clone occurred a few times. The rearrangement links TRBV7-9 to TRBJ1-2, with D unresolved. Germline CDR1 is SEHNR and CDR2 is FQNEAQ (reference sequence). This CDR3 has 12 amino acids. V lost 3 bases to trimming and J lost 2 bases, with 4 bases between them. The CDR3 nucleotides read TGTGCCAGCAGCTTCCAGAACTATGGCTACACCTTC. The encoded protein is CASSFQNYGYTF.

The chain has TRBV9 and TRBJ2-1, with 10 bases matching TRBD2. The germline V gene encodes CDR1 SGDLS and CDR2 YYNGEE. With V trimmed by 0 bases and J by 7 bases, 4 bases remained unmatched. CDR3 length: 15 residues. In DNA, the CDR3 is TGTGCCAGCAGCGTAGTAAGCGGGAGGGCGAATGAGCAGTTCTTC. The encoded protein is CASSVVSGRANEQFF.

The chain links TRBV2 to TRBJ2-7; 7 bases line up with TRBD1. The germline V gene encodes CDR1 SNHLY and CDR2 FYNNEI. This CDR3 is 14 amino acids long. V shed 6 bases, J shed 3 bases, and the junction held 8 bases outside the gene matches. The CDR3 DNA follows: TGTGCCAGCAGCGGACCTTCAGGGGGCTACGAGCAGTACTTC. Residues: CASSGPSGGYEQYF. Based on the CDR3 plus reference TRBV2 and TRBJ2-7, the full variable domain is EPEVTQTPSHQVTQMGQEVILRCVPISNHLYFYWYRQILGQKVEFLVSFYNNEISEKSEIFDDQFSVERPDGSNFTLKIRSTKLEDSAMYFCASSGPSGGYEQYFGPGTRLTVT.

CDR3 sequence reads: CASSEDPPGGSGANVLTF. CDR3 sequence (DNA): TGTGCCAGCAGTGAAGACCCGCCCGGCGGGTCGGGGGCCAACGTCCTGACTTTC. The genes are TRBV6-1 and TRBJ2-6, with D perhaps TRBD2 (5 bases). Trimming removed 1 base from V and 4 bases from J, with 17 bases in between. There are 18 residues in the CDR3. In germline, CDR1 is MNHNS, CDR2 SASEGT.

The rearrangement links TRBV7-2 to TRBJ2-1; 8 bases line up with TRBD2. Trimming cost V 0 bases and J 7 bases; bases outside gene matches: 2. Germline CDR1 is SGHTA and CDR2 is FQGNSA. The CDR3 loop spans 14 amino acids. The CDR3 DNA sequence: TGTGCCAGCAGCTTAGCCCCTAGCGGGAATGAGCAGTTCTTC. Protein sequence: CASSLAPSGNEQFF. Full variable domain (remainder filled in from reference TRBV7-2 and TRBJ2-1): GAGVSQSPSNKVTEKGKDVELRCDPISGHTALYWYRQSLGQGLEFLIYFQGNSAPDKSGLPSDRFSAERTGGSVSTLTIQRTQQEDSAVYLCASSLAPSGNEQFFGPGTRLTVL.

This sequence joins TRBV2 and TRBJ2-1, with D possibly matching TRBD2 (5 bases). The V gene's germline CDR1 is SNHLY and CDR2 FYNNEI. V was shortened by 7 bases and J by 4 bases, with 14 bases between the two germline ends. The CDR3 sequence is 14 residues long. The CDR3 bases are TGTGCCAGCAAGGGTAACGGGAAGTACAATGAGCAGTTCTTC. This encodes CASKGNGKYNEQFF.

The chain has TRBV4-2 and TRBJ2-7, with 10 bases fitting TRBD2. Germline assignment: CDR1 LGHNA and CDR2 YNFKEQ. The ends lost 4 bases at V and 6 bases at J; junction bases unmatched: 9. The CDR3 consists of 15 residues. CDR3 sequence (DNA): TGTGCCAGCAGCCGTCAGCTAGCGGGAGCCATCGAGCAGTACTTC. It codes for CASSRQLAGAIEQYF.

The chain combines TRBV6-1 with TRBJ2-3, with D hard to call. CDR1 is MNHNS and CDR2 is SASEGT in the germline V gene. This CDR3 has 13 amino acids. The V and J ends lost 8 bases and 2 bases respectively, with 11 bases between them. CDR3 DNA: TGTGCCAGCCAGGTGGTGTACACAGATACGCAGTATTTT. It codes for CASQVVYTDTQYF.

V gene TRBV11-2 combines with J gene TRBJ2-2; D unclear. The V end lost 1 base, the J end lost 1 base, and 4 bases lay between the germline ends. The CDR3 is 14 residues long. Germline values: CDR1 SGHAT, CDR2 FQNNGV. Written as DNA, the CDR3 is TGTGCCAGCAGCTTAGCTCGGAACACCGGGGAGCTGTTTTTT. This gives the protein CASSLARNTGELFF.

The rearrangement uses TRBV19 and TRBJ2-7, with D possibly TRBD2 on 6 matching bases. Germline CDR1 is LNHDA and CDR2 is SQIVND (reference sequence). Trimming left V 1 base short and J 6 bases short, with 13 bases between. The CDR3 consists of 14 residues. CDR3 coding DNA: TGTGCCAGTAGTATAGCGGCGGGAACGGGCGAGCAGTACTTC. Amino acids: CASSIAAGTGEQYF.

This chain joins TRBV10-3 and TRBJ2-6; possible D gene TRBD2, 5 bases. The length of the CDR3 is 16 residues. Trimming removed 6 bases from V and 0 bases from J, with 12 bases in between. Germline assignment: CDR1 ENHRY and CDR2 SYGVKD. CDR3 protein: CAISGHGSSGANVLTF. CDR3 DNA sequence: TGTGCCATCAGCGGTCATGGGAGCTCTGGGGCCAACGTCCTGACTTTC.

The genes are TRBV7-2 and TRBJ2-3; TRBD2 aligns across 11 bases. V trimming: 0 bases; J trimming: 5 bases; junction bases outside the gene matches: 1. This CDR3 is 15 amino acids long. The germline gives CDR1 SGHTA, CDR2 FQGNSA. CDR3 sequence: CASSLASGGGDTQYF. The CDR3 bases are TGTGCCAGCAGCTTAGCTAGCGGGGGGGGAGATACGCAGTATTTT.

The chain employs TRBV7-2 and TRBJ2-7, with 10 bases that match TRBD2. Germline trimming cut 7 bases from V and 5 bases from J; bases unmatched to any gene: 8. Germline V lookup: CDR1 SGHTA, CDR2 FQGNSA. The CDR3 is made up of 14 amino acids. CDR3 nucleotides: TGTGCCAGCACCATAGCGGGAGGACCCAACGAGCAGTACTTC. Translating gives CASTIAGGPNEQYF. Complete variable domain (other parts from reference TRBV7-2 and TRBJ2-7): GAGVSQSPSNKVTEKGKDVELRCDPISGHTALYWYRQSLGQGLEFLIYFQGNSAPDKSGLPSDRFSAERTGGSVSTLTIQRTQQEDSAVYLCASTIAGGPNEQYFGPGTRLTVT.